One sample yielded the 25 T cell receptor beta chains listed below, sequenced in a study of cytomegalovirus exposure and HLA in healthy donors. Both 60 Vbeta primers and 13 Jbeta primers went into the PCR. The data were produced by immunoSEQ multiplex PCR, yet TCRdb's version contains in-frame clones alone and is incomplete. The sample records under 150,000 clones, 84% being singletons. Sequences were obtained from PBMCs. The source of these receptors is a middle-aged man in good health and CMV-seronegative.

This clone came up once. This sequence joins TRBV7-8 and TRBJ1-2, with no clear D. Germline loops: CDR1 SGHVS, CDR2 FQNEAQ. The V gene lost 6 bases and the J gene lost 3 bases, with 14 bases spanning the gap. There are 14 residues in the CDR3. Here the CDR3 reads CASSLRSQYYGYTF. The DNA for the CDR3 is TGTGCCAGCAGTTTACGGAGTCAGTACTATGGCTACACCTTC.

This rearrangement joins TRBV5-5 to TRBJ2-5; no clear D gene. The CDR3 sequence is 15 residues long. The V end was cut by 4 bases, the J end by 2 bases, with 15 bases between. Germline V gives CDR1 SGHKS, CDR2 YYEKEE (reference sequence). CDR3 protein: CASSTAWAMQETQYF. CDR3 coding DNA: TGTGCCAGCAGCACGGCTTGGGCCATGCAAGAGACCCAGTACTTC.

The DNA of the CDR3 is TGTGCCAGCAGCCGGGGGAACACTGAAGCTTTCTTT. Its translation is CASSRGNTEAFF. The rearrangement joins TRBV7-9 to TRBJ1-1; D gene uncertain. Germline V gene data show CDR1 as SEHNR and CDR2 as FQNEAQ (reference sequence). The CDR3 runs 12 residues. V lost 5 bases and J 1 base, leaving 5 bases between the germline ends.

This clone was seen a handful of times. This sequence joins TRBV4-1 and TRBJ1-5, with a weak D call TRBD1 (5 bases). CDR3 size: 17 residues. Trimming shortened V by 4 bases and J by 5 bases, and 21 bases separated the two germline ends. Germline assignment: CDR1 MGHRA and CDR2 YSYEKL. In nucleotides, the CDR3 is TGCGCCAGCAGCCCACTCGTCCGGGGGACCAGGGATCAGCCCCAGCATTTT. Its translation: CASSPLVRGTRDQPQHF.

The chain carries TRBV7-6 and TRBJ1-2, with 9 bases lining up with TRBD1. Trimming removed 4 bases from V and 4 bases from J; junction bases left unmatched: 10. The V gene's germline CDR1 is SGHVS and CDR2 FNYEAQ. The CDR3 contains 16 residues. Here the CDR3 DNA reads TGTGCCAGCAGCTCACACCGGGACAGGGCGTTCTATGGCTACACCTTC. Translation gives CASSSHRDRAFYGYTF.

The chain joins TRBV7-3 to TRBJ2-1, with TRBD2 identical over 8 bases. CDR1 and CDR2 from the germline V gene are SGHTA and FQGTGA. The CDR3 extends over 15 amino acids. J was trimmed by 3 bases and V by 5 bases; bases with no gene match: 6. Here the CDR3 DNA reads TGTGCCAGCAGCCCCCCGGGAGGGAGCTACAATGAGCAGTTCTTC. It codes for CASSPPGGSYNEQFF.

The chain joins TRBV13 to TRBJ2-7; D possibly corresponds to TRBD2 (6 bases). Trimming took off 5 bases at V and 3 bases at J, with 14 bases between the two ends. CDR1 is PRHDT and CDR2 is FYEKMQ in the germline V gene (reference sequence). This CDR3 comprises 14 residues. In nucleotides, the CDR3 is TGTGCCAGCAGCCCGGGGACGGGAGTCTACGAGCAGTACTTC. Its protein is CASSPGTGVYEQYF.

The CDR3 sequence: CASSPTGLPEAFF. The CDR3 nucleotides are TGTGCCAGCAGCCCGACAGGGCTTCCTGAAGCTTTCTTT. The chain joins TRBV5-5 to TRBJ1-1, with 7 nucleotides matching TRBD1. The CDR3 loop spans 13 amino acids. V trimming: 4 bases; J trimming: 6 bases; junction bases outside the gene matches: 6. Germline CDR1 is SGHKS and CDR2 is YYEKEE (reference sequence).

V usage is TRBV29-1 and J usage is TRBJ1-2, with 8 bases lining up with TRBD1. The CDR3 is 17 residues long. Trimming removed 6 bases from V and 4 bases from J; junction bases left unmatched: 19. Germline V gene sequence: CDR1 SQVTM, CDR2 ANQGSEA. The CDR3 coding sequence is TGCAGCGTCTCAGGACAGGGAAAGTTAGAAGTAGCCTATGGCTACACCTTC. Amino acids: CSVSGQGKLEVAYGYTF.

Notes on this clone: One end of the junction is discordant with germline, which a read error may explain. CDR3 amino acids: CASSPGAGSYEQYF. In DNA, the CDR3 is TGTGCTAGCAGCCCAGGAGCAGGGTCCTACGAGCAGTACTTC. This chain joins TRBV7-7 and TRBJ2-7; weak D call: TRBD1 (5 bases). Germline V lookup: CDR1 SSHAT, CDR2 FNYEAQ (reference sequence). CDR3 length: 14 amino acids.

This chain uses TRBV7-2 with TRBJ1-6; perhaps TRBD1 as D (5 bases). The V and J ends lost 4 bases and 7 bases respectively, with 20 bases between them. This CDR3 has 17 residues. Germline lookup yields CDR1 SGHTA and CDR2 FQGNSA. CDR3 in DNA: TGTGCCAGCAGCTCAGGAATGGTGGTCAGGGAAAATTCACCCCTCCACTTT. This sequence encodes CASSSGMVVRENSPLHF.

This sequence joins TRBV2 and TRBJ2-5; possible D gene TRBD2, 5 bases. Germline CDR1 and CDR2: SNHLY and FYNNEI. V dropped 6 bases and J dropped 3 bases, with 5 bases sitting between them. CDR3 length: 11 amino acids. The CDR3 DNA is TGTGCCAGCAGCGGGGAAGAGACCCAGTACTTC. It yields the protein CASSGEETQYF.

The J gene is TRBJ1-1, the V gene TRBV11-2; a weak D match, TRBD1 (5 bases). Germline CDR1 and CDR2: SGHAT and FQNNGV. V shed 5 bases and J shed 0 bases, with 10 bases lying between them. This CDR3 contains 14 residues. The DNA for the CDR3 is TGTGCCAGCAGCCGGGGGGAATTGAACACTGAAGCTTTCTTT. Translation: CASSRGELNTEAFF.

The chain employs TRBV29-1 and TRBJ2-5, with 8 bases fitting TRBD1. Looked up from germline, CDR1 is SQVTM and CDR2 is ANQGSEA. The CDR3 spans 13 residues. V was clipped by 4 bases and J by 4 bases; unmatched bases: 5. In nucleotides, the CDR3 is TGCAGCGTTGGAACAGGGGGATTAGAGACCCAGTACTTC. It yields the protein CSVGTGGLETQYF.

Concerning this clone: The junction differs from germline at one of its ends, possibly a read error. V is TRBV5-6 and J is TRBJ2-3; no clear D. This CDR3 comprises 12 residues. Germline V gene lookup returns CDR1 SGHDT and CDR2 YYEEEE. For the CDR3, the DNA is TGTGCCAGCAGCCTACCTACAGATAGGCAGTATTTT. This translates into CASSLPTDRQYF.

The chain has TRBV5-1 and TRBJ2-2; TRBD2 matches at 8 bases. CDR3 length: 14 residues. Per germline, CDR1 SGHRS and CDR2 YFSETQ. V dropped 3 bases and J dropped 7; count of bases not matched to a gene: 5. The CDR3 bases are TGCGCCAGCAGCTCCGGGGGGGCCGGCGGGGAGCTGTTTTTT. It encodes CASSSGGAGGELFF.

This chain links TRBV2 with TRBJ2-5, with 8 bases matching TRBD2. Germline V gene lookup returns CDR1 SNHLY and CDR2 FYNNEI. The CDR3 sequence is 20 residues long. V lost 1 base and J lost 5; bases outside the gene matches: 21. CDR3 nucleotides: TGTGCCAGCAGTGAAGGTCTTGAGAAGGGCGGGGGGACTCGGGGGGAGACCCAGTACTTC. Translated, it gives CASSEGLEKGGGTRGETQYF.

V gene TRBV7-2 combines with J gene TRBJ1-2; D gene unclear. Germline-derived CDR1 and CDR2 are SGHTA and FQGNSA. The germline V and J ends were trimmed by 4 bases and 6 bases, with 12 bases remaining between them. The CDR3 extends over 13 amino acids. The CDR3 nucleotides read TGTGCCAGCAGCTCGTACAGCAGAGATGGCTACACCTTC. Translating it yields CASSSYSRDGYTF.

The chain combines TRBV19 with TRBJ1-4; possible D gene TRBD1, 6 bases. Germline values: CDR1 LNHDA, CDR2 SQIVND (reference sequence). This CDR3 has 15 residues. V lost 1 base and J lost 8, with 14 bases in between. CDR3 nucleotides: TGTGCCAGTAGTATAGGGTACAGGGAGGGCGAAAAACTGTTTTTT. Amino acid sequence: CASSIGYREGEKLFF.

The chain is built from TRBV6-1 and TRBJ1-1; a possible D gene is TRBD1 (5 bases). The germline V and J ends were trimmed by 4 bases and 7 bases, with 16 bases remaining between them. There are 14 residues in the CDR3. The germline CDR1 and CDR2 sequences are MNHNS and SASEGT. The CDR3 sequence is CASSVLGRDGEAFF. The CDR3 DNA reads TGTGCCAGCAGTGTCCTGGGGAGGGACGGTGAAGCTTTCTTT.

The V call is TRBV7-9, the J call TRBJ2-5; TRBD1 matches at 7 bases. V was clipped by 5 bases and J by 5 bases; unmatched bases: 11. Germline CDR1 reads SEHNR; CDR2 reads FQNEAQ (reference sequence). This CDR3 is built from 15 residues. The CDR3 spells CASSLPTGSGETQYF. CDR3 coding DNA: TGTGCCAGCAGCCTTCCGACAGGGTCAGGGGAGACCCAGTACTTC.

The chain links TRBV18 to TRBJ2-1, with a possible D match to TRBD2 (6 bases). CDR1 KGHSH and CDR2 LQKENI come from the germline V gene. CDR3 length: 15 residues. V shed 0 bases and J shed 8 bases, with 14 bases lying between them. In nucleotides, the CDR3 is TGTGCCAGCTCACCACCGTCGGGGGTAGCACATGAGCAGTTCTTC. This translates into CASSPPSGVAHEQFF.

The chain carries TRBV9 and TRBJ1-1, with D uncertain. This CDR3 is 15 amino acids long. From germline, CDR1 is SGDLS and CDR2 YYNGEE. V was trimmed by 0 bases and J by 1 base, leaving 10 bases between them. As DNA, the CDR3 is TGTGCCAGCAGCGTAGCCCCGGTCGAGAACACTGAAGCTTTCTTT. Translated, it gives CASSVAPVENTEAFF. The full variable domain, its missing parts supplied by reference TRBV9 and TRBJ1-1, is DSGVTQTPKHLITATGQRVTLRCSPRSGDLSVYWYQQSLDQGLQFLIQYYNGEERAKGNILERFSAQQFPDLHSELNLSSLELGDSALYFCASSVAPVENTEAFFGQGTRLTVV.

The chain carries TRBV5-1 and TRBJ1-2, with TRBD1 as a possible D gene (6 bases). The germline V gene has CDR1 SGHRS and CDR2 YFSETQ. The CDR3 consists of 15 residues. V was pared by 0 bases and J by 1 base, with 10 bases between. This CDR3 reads CASSLGPQGNYGYTF. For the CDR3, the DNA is TGCGCCAGCAGCTTGGGGCCACAGGGTAACTATGGCTACACCTTC.

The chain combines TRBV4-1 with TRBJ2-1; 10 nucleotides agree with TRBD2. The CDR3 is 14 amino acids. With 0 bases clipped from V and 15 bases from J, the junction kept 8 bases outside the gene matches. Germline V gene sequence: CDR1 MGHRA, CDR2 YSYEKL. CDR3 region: CASSQDPSGGDRFF. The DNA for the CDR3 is TGCGCCAGCAGCCAAGATCCTAGCGGGGGTGACCGGTTCTTC.